One TCR beta chain is described in this entry. This sample is drawn from a study of blood T cell repertoires in COVID-19. At the level of the study: Samples of COVID-19 (acute and convalescent) were obtained from the United States, Italy and Spain. The analysed material was cDNA or gDNA that came from T cells, B-cell-depleted T cells, or PBMCs.

Germline loops: CDR1 SGDLS, CDR2 YYNGEE. CDR3 size: 15 residues. V was pared by 4 bases and J by 2 bases, with 6 bases of the junction left unmatched. As processed by the authors: Quantification of nucleated cells was approximated via reference gene primer amplification. Generated by immunoSEQ multiplex PCR, the TCRdb table keeps only in-frame clones and is missing some. V and J calls and clone size are copied from that table; D and trimming were computed from the DNA. The table has around 170,000 clones, about four fifths seen once. The chain carries TRBV9 and TRBJ1-1; TRBD1 matches 9 bases. This receptor was identified in a woman aged 40-49 years with acute or convalescent COVID-19. The sample was peripheral blood. The CDR3 nucleotides read TGTGCCAGCAGCTTACGGACAGGGGACAACACTGAAGCTTTCTTT. Residues: CASSLRTGDNTEAFF.